This TCR beta chain is from a study of blood T cell repertoires in COVID-19 (TCRdb year 2020). Describing the broader study: The collaborator samples originated in the United States, Italy and Spain and spanned the acute and convalescent phases of COVID-19. The material from the prospective study consisted of cDNA or gDNA derived from T cells, B-cell-depleted T cells, or PBMCs. Subjects who had been exposed to COVID-19, were actively infected with it, or had recovered from it provided the deeply sampled blood TCRbeta repertoires that made up the dataset. A freely available public database, intended as a resource for researchers studying the immune response to SARS-CoV-2, is where the repertoires were released. Samples were obtained from the ongoing ImmuneRACE study (first 160 participants) and from some 1,300 subjects provided by 6 global collaborators. A de-identified subject ID, COVID-19 status, age in years and sex were almost always included in the sample metadata. Where HLA class I and class II types were available, the types were taken from metadata supplied by the sample provider, not from assay-based typing.

On the study overall, not on this receptor specifically: How much clinical and demographic metadata was included differed by source and by participant, and the metadata was provided uncurated.

V ends up 7 bases short and J 3 bases short, with an unmatched junction base count of 8. Reading from cysteine to phenylalanine, the CDR3 counts 14 amino acids. Of all the DNA, just the CDR3 is kept, 42 bases in frame from base 1. The germline V gene sets CDR1 to SGDLS and CDR2 to YYNGEE. TCRbeta CDR3 regions were amplified from genomic DNA by means of the immunoSEQ Assay, a bias-controlled multiplex PCR. The source study handled its data this way. Nucleated cell counts per sample were estimated from amplification of reference gene primers within the assay. To quantify the absolute abundance of each unique TCRbeta CDR3 rearrangement, sequence reads were collapsed and filtered. For each sample, productive Simpson clonality was calculated as the square root of Simpson's diversity index across productive rearrangements. TCRdb re-hosts the immuneACCESS table, in-frame sequences only. Its copies lack some clones; in the studies checked, an unresolved V gene accounts for under half of them, and the cause for the rest is not known. V, J and clone size derive from that table, while D and trimming were established from the DNA sequence. The sample yields 300,000 to 400,000 clones; about 89% were counted once. The ten largest clones take up about 8% of the sample.

On this clone itself: What this receptor recognizes is not known. Base-call qualities are not available, and no considerably larger clone is one nucleotide away.

Another Seattle source contributed samples from volunteer blood donors who had recovered from COVID-19. Each collaborating institution followed its own protocols to collect whole blood in K2EDTA tubes. For TCRbeta analysis, collaborator samples were shipped as frozen whole blood, as isolated PBMCs, or as DNA extracted from either sample type. The TCR sequence derives from a woman aged 50 to 60 who had recovered from COVID-19. Sequencing was carried out using peripheral blood. The rearrangement combines TRBV9 with TRBJ1-2, and TRBD1 matches 8 of the central bases. In nucleotides, the sequence is TGTGCCAGCGCCCCGCGACAGGGGTACTATGGCTACACCTTC. This is translated as CASAPRQGYYGYTF.